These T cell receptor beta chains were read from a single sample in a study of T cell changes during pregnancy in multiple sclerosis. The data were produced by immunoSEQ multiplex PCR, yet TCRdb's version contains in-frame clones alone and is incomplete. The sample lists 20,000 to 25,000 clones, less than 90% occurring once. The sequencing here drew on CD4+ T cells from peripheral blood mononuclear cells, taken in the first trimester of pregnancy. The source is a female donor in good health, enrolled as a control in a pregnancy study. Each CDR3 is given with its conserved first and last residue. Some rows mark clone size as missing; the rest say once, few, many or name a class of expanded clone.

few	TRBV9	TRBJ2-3	CASSVVTEAQYF
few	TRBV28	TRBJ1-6	CASSPSDPTGLGASPLHF
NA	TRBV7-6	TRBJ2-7	CASSPLPGQGYEQYF
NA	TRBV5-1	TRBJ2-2	CASSLTSGTTGELFF
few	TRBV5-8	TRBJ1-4	CASSARTGGVEKLFF
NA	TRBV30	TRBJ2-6	CAWSPSRRSGANVLTF
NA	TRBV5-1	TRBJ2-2	CASSLAPGVNTGELFF
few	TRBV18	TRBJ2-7	CASSPTGEEQYF
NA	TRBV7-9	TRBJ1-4	CASSPKSTGTGVDEKLFF
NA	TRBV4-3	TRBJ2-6	CASSPTGGSGANVLTF
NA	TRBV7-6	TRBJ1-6	CASSSAARTAPLHF
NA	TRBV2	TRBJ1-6	CASTPRTGLSPLHF
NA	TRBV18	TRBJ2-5	CASSPYTGYGDQYF
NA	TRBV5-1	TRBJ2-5	CASSSRTGQETQYF
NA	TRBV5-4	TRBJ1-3	CASSPEPGRNTIYF
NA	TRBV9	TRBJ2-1	CASSGGLAGGTYNEQFF
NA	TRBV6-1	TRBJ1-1	CASSDESDTEAFF
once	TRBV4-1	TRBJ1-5	CASSQERGQGNNQPQHF